This T cell receptor beta chain was recovered during a study of cytomegalovirus exposure and HLA in healthy donors. Findings and limits, study-wide: While the bulk of TCR sequences proved rare, some public TCRs turned up in many donors.

This CDR3 has 14 residues. Trimming cost V 5 bases and J 8 bases, with 16 bases left between them. The germline V gene encodes CDR1 MNHNY and CDR2 SVGAGI (reference sequence). The PCR employed 60 Vbeta primers together with 13 Jbeta primers. Profiled with immunoSEQ multiplex PCR; TCRdb holds only in-frame clones, not every one. The repertoire holds 150,000 to 200,000 clones, with around 81% as singletons. About this clone itself: The antigen is not known.

The sample was PBMCs. The TCR comes from a woman between 18 and 29 years old in good health and CMV-seropositive. J is TRBJ2-4 and V is TRBV6-6; TRBD1 might be the D (6 bases). The CDR3 region is CASSPQGTYDIQYF. DNA of the CDR3: TGTGCCAGCAGTCCCCAGGGGACATATGACATTCAGTACTTC.